Sequencing of this T cell receptor (beta chain) was carried out in a study of response to subunit inactivated influenza vaccine. One entry per CDR3 protein, called by TCRdb with MiXCR from the RT-PCR reads. The table records 500,000 to 550,000 distinct CDR3 sequences, approximately 7.7% of them present only once. V was cut by 0 bases and J by 3 bases, with 13 bases left in between. Germline CDR1 and CDR2: SGHTA and FQGTGA. This CDR3 is 16 amino acids long. In this sample, this clonotype turned up a few times. The antigen is undetermined. The study, taken as a whole, reports: The authors proposed limited new T cell recruitment per seasonal influenza vaccination.

The rearrangement links TRBV7-3 to TRBJ2-3; tentatively, D is TRBD2 (5 bases). Sequenced here: PBMCs from blood, sampled roughly 24 months after vaccination. The sequence derives from a man between 50 and 70 years old who received an inactivated influenza vaccine. CDR3 in DNA: TGTGCCAGCAGCTTAACCGCGAGCGGAGGAACAGATACGCAGTATTTT. Its protein is CASSLTASGGTDTQYF. The full variable domain, with the rest looked up from reference TRBV7-3 and TRBJ2-3, is GAGVSQTPSNKVTEKGKYVELRCDPISGHTALYWYRQSLGQGPEFLIYFQGTGAADDSGLPNDRFFAVRPEGSVSTLKIQRTERGDSAVYLCASSLTASGGTDTQYFGPGTRLTVL.